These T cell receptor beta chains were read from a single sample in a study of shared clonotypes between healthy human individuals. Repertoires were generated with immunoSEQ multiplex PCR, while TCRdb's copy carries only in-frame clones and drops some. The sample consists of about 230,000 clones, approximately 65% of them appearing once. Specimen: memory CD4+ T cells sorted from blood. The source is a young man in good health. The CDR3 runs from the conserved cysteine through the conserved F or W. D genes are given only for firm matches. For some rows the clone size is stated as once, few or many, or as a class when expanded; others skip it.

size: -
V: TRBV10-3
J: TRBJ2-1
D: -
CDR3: CAISESSNEQFF
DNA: TGTGCCATCAGTGAGTCGAGCAATGAGCAGTTCTTC

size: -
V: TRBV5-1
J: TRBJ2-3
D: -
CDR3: CASSLDPLGRNTDTQYF
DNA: TGCGCCAGCAGCTTGGATCCGCTGGGCAGAAACACAGATACGCAGTATTTT

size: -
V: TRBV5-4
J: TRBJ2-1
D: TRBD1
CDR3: CASSSGTGESYNEQFF
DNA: TGTGCCAGCAGCTCGGGGACAGGGGAGTCCTACAATGAGCAGTTCTTC

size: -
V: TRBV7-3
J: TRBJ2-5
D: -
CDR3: CASSPSPKETQYF
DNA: TGTGCCAGCAGCCCATCACCGAAAGAGACCCAGTACTTC

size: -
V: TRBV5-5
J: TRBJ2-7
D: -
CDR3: CASRRDLPGEQYF
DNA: TGTGCCAGCAGGCGGGACCTCCCGGGGGAGCAGTACTTC

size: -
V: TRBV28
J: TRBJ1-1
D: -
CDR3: CASTHPGDNEAFF
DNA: TGTGCCAGCACCCACCCCGGTGATAATGAAGCTTTCTTT

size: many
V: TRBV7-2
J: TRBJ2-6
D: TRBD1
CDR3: CASSPPGQGHSGANVLTF
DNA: TGTGCCAGCAGCCCCCCCGGACAGGGGCACTCTGGGGCCAACGTCCTGACTTTC

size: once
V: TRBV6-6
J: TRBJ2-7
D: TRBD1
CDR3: CASSSGDRTYEQYF
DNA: TGTGCCAGCAGCTCAGGGGACAGAACCTACGAGCAGTACTTC

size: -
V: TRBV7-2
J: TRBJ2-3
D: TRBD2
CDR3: CASSLNRGSKGNTQYF
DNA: TGTGCCAGCAGCTTGAATCGCGGGAGCAAGGGAAATACGCAGTATTTT

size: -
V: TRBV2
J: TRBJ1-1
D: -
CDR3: CASTGDTEAFF
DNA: TGTGCCAGCACAGGGGACACTGAAGCTTTCTTT

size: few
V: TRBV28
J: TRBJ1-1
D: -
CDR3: CASSANTEAFF
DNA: TGTGCCAGCAGTGCAAACACTGAAGCTTTCTTT

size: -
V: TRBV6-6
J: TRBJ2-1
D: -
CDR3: CASSRNEQFF
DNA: TGTGCCAGCAGTCGTAATGAGCAGTTCTTC

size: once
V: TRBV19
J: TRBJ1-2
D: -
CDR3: CASTPLTGRDGYTF
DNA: TGTGCCAGTACCCCTCTTACAGGAAGGGATGGCTACACCTTC

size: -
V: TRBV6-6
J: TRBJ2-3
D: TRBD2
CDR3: CASSGTSGHTQYF
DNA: TGTGCCAGCAGTGGGACTAGCGGACATACGCAGTATTTT

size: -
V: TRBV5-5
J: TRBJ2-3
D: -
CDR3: CASSWSHTDTQYF
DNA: TGTGCCAGCAGCTGGTCCCATACAGATACGCAGTATTTT

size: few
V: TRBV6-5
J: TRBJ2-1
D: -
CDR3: CASSPGTNEQFF
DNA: TGTGCCAGCAGCCCCGGGACGAATGAGCAGTTCTTC

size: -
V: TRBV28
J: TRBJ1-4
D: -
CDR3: CASSFEGNEKLFF
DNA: TGTGCCAGCAGTTTTGAAGGGAACGAAAAACTGTTTTTT

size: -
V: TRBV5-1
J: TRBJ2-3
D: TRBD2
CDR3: CASSLGLAGGSTDTQYF
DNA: TGCGCCAGCAGCTTGGGACTAGCGGGAGGTAGCACAGATACGCAGTATTTT

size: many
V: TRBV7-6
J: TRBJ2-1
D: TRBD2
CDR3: CASSLAFGTSGSLNEQFF
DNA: TGTGCCAGCAGCTTAGCGTTTGGTACTAGCGGGAGTTTAAATGAGCAGTTCTTC

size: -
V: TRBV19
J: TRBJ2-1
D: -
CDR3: CASSIRRSLGNEQFF
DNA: TGTGCCAGTAGTATCCGCCGAAGTCTGGGGAATGAGCAGTTCTTC

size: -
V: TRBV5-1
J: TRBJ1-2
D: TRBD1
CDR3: CASSLGQGRKAGYTF
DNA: TGCGCCAGCAGCCTGGGACAGGGTAGGAAAGCTGGCTACACCTTC

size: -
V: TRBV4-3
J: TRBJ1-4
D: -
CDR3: CASSQDWGRPDEKLFF
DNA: TGCGCCAGCAGCCAAGATTGGGGACGTCCTGATGAAAAACTGTTTTTT

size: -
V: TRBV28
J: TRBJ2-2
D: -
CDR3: CASSPPGATPGELFF
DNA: TGTGCCAGCAGTCCCCCCGGTGCCACGCCCGGGGAGCTGTTTTTT

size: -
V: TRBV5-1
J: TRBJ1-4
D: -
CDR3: CASSVRTGGEKLFF
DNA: TGCGCCAGCAGCGTAAGGACCGGGGGTGAAAAACTGTTTTTT

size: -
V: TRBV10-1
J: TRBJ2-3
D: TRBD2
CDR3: CASSNPGLAGGPSDTQYF
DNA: TGCGCCAGCAGCAATCCGGGACTAGCGGGAGGGCCCTCGGATACGCAGTATTTT

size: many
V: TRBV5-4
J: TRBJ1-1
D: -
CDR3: CASSSHTGLFGNTEAFF
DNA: TGTGCCAGCAGTTCACATACAGGGTTATTTGGGAACACTGAAGCTTTCTTT

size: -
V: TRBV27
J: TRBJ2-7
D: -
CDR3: CASSLSPQPSYEQYF
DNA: TGTGCCAGCAGTTTATCGCCACAGCCCTCCTACGAGCAGTACTTC

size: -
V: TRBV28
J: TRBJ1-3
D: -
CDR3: CASSSDRSVDF
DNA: TGTGCCAGCAGCTCCGACAGGTCCGTGGATTTT

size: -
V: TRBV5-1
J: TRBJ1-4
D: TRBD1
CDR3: CASSLGQGWEKLFF
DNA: TGCGCCAGCAGCCTAGGACAGGGATGGGAAAAACTGTTTTTT

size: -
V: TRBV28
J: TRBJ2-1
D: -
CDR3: CASSSYYSSYNEQFF
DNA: TGTGCCAGCAGTTCGTATTACAGCTCCTACAATGAGCAGTTCTTC

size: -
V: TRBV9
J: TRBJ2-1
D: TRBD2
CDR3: CASSVAYSGRAGQFF
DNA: TGTGCCAGCAGCGTAGCCTATAGCGGGAGGGCCGGGCAGTTCTTC

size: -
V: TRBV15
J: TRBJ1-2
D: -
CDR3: CATSTTGYGYTF
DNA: TGTGCCACCAGCACGACGGGCTATGGCTACACCTTC

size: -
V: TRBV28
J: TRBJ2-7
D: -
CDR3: CASSWAAYEQYF
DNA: TGTGCCAGCAGTTGGGCCGCCTACGAGCAGTACTTC

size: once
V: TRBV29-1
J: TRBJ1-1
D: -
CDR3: CSVDRLGGSEAFF
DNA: TGCAGCGTTGATAGGCTAGGGGGATCTGAAGCTTTCTTT

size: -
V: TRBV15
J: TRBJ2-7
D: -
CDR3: CATSRDRGYSYEQYF
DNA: TGTGCCACCAGCAGAGATAGGGGGTACTCCTACGAGCAGTACTTC

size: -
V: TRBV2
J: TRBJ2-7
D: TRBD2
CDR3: CASSPTSGSSYEQYF
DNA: TGTGCCAGCAGTCCGACTAGCGGGAGCTCCTACGAGCAGTACTTC

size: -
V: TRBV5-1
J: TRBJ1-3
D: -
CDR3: CASSLYSSGNTIYF
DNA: TGCGCCAGCAGCTTGTATTCCTCTGGAAACACCATATATTTT